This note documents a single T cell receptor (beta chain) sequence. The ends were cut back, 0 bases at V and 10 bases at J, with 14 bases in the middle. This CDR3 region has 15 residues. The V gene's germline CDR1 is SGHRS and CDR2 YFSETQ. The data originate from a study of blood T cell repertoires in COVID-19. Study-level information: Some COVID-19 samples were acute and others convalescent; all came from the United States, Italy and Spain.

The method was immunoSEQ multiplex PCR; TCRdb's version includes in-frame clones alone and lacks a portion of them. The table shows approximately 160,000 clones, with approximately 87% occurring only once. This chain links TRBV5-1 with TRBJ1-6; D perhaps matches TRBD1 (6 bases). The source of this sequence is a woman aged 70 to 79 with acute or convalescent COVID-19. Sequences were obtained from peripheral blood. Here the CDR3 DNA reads TGCGCCAGCAGCTTGGGACAGGCTTCTATCTCACCCCTCCACTTT. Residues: CASSLGQASISPLHF.